This T cell receptor (beta chain) appears in the sequencing data of a study of T cell responses to AZD1222 COVID-19 vaccine. Study conclusions and caveats: After two AZD1222 doses, spike-specific TCR breadth and depth rose versus day 0.

This clone appeared a single time. Its specificity is unknown. Sequencing used immunoSEQ multiplex PCR; TCRdb keeps in-frame clones, though not all of them. The repertoire holds about 180,000 clones, with 80% to 90% as singletons. CDR3 length: 15 residues. Per germline, CDR1 SGHNT and CDR2 YYREEE (reference sequence). The ends lost 5 bases at V and 5 bases at J; junction bases unmatched: 10. The clonotype originates from an adult who received the MenACWY meningococcal vaccine as a control. Specimen: peripheral blood, collected 28 days after the second dose of the MenACWY control vaccine. V gene TRBV5-4 combines with J gene TRBJ2-7, with 10 bases that match TRBD1. The CDR3 nucleotides read TGTGCCAGCAGTTCTTTGTGGGACAGGGGAAACGAGCAGTACTTC. Residues: CASSSLWDRGNEQYF.